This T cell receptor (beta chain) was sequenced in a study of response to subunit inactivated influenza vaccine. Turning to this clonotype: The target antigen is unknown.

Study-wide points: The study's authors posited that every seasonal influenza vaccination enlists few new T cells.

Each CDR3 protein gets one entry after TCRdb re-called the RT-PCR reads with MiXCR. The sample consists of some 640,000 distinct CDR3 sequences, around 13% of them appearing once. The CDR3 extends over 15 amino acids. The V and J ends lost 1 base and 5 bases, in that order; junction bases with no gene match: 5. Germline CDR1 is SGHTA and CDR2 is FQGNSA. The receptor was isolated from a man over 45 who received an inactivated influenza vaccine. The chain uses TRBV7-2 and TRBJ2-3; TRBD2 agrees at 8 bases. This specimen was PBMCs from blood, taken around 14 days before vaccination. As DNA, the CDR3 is TGTGCCAGCAGCTTAGTCGGGAGGGCCCTAGATACGCAGTATTTT. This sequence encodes CASSLVGRALDTQYF.